The source of this T cell receptor (beta chain) is a study of OX40 agonist ivuxolimab in advanced cancers. As for the study more broadly: The costimulatory receptor OX40 (CD134) was targeted by ivuxolimab, a fully human IgG2 agonistic monoclonal antibody. Intravenous ivuxolimab was administered to patients every 2 weeks at six dose levels: 0.01, 0.1, 0.3, 1.5, 3 and 10 mg/kg. Among the 52 dose-escalation patients, about 20 had hepatocellular carcinoma, roughly 15 melanoma, 9 renal cell carcinoma and 9 head and neck cancer. A male proportion of about 79% and a mean age of about 60 years, ranging from roughly 23 to 80, were recorded for the dose-escalation cohort. Prior anti-PD-1, anti-PD-L1 or anti-CTLA-4 therapy was permitted, and checkpoint inhibitors had been received by less than 45% of dose-escalation patients. Three dose-escalation patients achieved partial responses, one with hepatocellular carcinoma and two with cutaneous melanoma. The point of sequencing TCRbeta in the periphery was to test whether ivuxolimab changed TCR sequence diversity and drove clonal T-cell expansion. The paper covers the monotherapy dose-escalation part of the phase I ivuxolimab trial, which included N of about 51 patients.

To sequence the TCRbeta CDR3 region, genomic DNA was isolated from the sorted cells. The immunoSEQ Assay was used to sequence the TCRbeta CDR3 regions. TCRdb took over this immuneACCESS table, retaining in-frame rearrangements with V and J assigned. Such tables are incomplete; in checked studies, under half of the missing clones stem from an unresolved V gene, and the remainder is unexplained. The sample yields about 68,000 clones; roughly 88% were counted once. The ten largest make up 1.5% to 2% of the sample. Details on this clone: The specificity of this receptor is unknown. No base quality information exists; no much larger clone differs at one position.

The trial excluded patients who had a history of autoimmune disease or who were on systemic immunosuppression. Peripheral blood for TCR sequencing was drawn from every dose cohort at baseline, at cycle 4 day 1 and at cycle 7 day 1. The samples were taken from a phase I, first-in-human, multicenter, open-label dose-escalation trial of ivuxolimab. Adults with locally advanced or metastatic head and neck squamous cell, hepatocellular, melanoma or renal cell carcinoma were enrolled in the trial. Before TCR sequencing, CD4+ and CD8+ T cells were separately sorted from peripheral blood. Overall study results and their limits: At doses of 0.1 to 3.0 mg/kg, clonal expansion of both CD4+ and CD8+ blood T cells was observed from baseline to week 6. Low levels of normalized T-cell clonal expansion were also shown by some nonresponding patients. After ivuxolimab, more expanded clones were found on average in CD8+ T cells than in CD4+ T cells. Which antigens the clonally expanded peripheral T cells were specific for was not determined. In partial responders in the 0.1-3.0 mg/kg groups, normalized peripheral clonal expansion was found to be among the lowest, especially among CD8+ T cells.

The CDR3 contains 15 residues, cysteine and phenylalanine counted. This entry keeps only the CDR3 DNA: 45 bases, framed from base 1. The germline V end is reduced by 4 bases and the J end by 1 base; junction bases left unmatched: 5. CDR1 and CDR2 are drawn from the germline V gene: MDHEN, SYDVKM. The receptor was derived from an adult with an advanced solid tumor such as melanoma, head and neck, liver or kidney cancer. The source material was CD4+ or CD8+ T cells sorted from blood, sampled in a trial of the OX40 agonist ivuxolimab. The chain is made from TRBV28 and TRBJ2-7; the central 9 bases match TRBD2. The CDR3 protein: CASSSPSGRSYEQYF. At the DNA level, the sequence is TGTGCCAGCAGTTCCCCAAGCGGGAGGTCCTACGAGCAGTACTTC.